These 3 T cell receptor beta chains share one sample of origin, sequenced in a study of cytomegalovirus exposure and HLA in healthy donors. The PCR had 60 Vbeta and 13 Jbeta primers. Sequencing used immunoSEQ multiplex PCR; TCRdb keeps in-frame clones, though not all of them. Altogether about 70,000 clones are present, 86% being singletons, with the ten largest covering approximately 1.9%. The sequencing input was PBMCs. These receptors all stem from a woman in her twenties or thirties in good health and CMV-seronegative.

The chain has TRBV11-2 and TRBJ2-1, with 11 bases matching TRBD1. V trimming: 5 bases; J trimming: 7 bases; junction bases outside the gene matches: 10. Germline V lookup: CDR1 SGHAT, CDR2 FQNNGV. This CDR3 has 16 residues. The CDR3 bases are TGTGCCAGCAGCCCGCGGGTCTGGGACAGGGGGAATGAGCAGTTCTTC. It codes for CASSPRVWDRGNEQFF.

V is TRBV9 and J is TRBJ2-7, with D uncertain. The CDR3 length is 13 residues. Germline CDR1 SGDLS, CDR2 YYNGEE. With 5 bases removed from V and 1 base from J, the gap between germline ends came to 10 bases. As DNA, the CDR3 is TGTGCCAGCAGTACGGGTTCTTCCTACGAGCAGTACTTC. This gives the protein CASSTGSSYEQYF.

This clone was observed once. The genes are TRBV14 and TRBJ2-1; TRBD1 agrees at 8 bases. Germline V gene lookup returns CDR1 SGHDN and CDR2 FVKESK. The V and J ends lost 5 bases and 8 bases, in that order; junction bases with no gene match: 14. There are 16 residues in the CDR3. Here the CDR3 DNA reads TGTGCCAGCAGCGCTAGGGCAGGGGGCTCTGGGGATGAGCAGTTCTTC. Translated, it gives CASSARAGGSGDEQFF.